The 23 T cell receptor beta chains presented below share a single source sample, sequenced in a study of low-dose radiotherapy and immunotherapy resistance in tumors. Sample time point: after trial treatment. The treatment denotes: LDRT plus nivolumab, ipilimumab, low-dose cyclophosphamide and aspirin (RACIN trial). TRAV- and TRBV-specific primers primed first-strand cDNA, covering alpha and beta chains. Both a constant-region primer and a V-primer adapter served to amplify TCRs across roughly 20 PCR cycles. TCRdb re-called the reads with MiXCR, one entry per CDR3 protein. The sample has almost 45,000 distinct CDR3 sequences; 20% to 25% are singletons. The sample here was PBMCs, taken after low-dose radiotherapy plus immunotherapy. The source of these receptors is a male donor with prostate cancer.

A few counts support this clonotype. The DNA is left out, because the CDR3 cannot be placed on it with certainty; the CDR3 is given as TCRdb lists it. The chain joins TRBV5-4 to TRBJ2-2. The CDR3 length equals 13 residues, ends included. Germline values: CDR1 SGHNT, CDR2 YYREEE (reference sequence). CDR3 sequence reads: CASSRQSRGAVFF.

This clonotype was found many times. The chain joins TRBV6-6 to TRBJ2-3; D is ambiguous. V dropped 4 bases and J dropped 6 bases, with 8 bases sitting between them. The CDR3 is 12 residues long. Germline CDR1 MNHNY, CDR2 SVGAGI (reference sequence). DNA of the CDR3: TGTGCCAGCAGTTCCTGGACGGATACGCAGTATTTT. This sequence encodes CASSSWTDTQYF.

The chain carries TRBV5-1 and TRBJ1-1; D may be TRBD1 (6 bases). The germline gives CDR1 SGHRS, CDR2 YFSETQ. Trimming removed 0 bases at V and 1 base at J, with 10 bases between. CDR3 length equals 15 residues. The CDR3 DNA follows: TGCGCCAGCAGCTTGGGGGACATACCGAACACTGAAGCTTTCTTT. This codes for CASSLGDIPNTEAFF.

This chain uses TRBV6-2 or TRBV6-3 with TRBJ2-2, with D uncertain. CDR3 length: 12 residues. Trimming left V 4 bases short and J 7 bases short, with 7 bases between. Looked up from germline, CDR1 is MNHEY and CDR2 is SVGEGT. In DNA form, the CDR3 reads TGTGCCAGCAGTTCCCTGTTCGGGGAGCTGTTTTTT. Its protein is CASSSLFGELFF.

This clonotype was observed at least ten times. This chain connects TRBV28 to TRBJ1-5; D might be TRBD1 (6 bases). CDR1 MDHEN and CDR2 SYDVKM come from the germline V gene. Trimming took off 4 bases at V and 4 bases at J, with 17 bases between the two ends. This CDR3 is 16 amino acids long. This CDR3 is CASSSDATGRNQPQHF. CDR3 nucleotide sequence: TGTGCCAGCAGTTCCGATGCGACAGGTCGAAATCAGCCCCAGCATTTT. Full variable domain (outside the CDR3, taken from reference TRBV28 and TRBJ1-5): DVKVTQSSRYLVKRTGEKVFLECVQDMDHENMFWYRQDPGLGLRLIYFSYDVKMKEKGDIPEGYSVSREKKERFSLILESASTNQTSMYLCASSSDATGRNQPQHFGDGTRLSIL.

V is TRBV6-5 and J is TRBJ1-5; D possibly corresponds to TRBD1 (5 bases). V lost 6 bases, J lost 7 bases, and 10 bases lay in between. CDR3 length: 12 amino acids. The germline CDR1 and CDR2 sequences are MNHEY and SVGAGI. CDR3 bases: TGTGCCAGCAGGCAGGCAGGGCAGCCCCAGCATTTT. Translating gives CASRQAGQPQHF.

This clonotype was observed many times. CDR3 bases: TGCGCCAGCAGCTTGGGAGATGTCGGTTCTCGCGAGCAGTACTTC. Translating gives CASSLGDVGSREQYF. J is TRBJ2-7 and V is TRBV5-1; the D is unclear. V lost 0 bases and J 6 bases, leaving 16 bases between the germline ends. Per germline, CDR1 SGHRS and CDR2 YFSETQ. The CDR3 sequence is 15 residues long.

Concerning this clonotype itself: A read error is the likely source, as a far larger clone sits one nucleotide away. CDR3 coding DNA: TGCAGTGCTAGAGGTCCGACTAGATCTACCTACGAGCAGTTCTTC. Amino acid sequence: CSARGPTRSTYEQFF. The J gene is TRBJ2-1, the V gene TRBV20-1, with D tentatively TRBD2 (6 bases). This CDR3 is built from 15 residues. The V end was cut by 1 base, the J end by 10 bases, with 20 bases between. The germline CDR1 and CDR2 sequences are DFQATT and SNEGSKA (reference sequence).

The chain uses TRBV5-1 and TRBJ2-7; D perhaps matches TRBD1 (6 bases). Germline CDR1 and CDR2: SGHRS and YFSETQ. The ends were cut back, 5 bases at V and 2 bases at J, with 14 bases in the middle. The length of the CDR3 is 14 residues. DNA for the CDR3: TGCGCCAGCAGGCCGCCGGGACAACCCTACGAGCAGTACTTC. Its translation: CASRPPGQPYEQYF.

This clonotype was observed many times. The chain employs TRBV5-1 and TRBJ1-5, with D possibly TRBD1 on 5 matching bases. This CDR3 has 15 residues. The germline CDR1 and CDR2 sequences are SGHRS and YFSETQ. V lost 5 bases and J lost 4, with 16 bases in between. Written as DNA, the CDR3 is TGCGCCAGCAGTTCCGGGACGGAAATTAATCAGCCCCAGCATTTT. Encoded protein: CASSSGTEINQPQHF.

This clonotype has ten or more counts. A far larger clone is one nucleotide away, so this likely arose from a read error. As DNA, the CDR3 is TGTGCCAGCAGCCCGGGGGGGCGGTCCTACAATGAGCAGTACTTC. Its protein is CASSPGGRSYNEQYF. The J gene is TRBJ2-5, the V gene TRBV9; 8 bases agree with TRBD2. The junction had 16 bases not matched to a gene; V was cut back by 4 bases and J by 11 bases. Germline V gene lookup returns CDR1 SGDLS and CDR2 YYNGEE. The CDR3 runs 15 residues.

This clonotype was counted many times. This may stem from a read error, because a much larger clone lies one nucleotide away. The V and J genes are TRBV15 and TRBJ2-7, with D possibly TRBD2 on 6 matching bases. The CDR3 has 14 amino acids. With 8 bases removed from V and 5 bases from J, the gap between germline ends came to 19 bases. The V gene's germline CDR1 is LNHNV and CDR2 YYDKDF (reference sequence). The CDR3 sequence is CATQGRGDPHEQYF. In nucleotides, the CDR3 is TGTGCCACCCAGGGACGCGGGGATCCCCACGAGCAGTACTTC.

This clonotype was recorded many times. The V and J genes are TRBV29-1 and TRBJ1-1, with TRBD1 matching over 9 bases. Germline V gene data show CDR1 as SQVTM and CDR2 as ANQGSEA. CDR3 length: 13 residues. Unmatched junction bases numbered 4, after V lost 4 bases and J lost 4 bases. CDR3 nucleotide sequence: TGCAGCGTTGTGGTGACAGGGGGCACTGAAGCTTTCTTT. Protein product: CSVVVTGGTEAFF.

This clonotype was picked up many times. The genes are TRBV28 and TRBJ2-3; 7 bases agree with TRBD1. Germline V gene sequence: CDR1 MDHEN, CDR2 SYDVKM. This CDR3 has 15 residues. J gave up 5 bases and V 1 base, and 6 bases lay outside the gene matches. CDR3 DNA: TGTGCCAGCAGTTTATTTGAGGGGGCGGGAGATACGCAGTATTTT. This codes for CASSLFEGAGDTQYF.

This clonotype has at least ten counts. CDR3 in DNA: TGTGCCAGCAGCTTAAGCTCGGGTTATGGCAATCAGCCCCAGCATTTT. Amino acid sequence: CASSLSSGYGNQPQHF. The chain couples TRBV7-8 to TRBJ1-5; no clear D gene. CDR3 length equals 16 residues. With 2 bases removed from V and 2 bases from J, the gap between germline ends came to 13 bases. CDR1 is SGHVS and CDR2 is FQNEAQ in the germline V gene.

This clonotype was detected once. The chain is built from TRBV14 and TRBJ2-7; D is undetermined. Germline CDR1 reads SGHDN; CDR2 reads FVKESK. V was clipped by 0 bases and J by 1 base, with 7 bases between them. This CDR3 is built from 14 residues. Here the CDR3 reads CASSQESASYEQYF. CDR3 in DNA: TGTGCCAGCAGCCAAGAGTCCGCTTCCTACGAGCAGTACTTC.

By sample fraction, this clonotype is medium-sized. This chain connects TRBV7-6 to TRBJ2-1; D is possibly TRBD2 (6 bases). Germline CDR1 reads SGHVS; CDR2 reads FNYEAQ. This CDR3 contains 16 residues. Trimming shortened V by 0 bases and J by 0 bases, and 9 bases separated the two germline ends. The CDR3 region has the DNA TGTGCCAGCAGCTTAGCTCGGGGGAGCTCCTACAATGAGCAGTTCTTC. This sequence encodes CASSLARGSSYNEQFF.

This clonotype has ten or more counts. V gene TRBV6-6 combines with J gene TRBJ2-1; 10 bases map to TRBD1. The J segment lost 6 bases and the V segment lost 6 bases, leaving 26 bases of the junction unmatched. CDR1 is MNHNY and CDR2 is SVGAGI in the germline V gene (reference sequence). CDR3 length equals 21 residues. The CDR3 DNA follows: TGTGCCAGCAGAACCTACCCCGGACAGGGGGGAGAGAGGATCGTCGGCAATGAGCAGTTCTTC. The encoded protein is CASRTYPGQGGERIVGNEQFF.

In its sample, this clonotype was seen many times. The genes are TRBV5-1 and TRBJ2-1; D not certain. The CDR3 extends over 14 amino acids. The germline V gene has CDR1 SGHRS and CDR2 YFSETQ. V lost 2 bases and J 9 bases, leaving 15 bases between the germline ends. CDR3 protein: CASSFKGPWSEQFF. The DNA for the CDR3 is TGCGCCAGCAGCTTTAAAGGTCCCTGGAGTGAGCAGTTCTTC.

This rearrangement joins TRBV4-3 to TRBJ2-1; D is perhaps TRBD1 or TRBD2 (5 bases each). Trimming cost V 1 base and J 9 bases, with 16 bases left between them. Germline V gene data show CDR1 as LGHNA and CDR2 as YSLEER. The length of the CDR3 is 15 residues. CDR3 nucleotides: TGCGCCAGCAGCCAAGGGCCCCTAGGGGCGGGTGAGCAGTTCTTC. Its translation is CASSQGPLGAGEQFF.

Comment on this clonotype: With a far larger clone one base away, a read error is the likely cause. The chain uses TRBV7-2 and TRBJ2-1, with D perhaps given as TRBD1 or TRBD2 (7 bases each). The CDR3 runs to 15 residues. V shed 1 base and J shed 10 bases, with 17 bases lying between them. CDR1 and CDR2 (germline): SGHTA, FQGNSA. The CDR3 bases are TGTGCCAGCAGCTTAGGGGCAGGGGGGGGCTACGAGCAGTTCTTC. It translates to CASSLGAGGGYEQFF.

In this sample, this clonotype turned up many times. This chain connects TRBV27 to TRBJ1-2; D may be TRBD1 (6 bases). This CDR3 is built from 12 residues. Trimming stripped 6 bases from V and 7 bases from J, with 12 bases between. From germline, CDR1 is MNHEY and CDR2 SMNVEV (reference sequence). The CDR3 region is CASRMTGGGYTF. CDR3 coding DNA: TGTGCCAGCAGGATGACAGGAGGTGGCTACACCTTC.

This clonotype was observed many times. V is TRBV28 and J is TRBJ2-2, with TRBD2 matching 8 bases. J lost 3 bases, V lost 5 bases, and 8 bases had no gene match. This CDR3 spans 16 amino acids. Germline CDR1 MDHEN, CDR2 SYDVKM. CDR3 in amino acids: CASSGYGGGYTGELFF. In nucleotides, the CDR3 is TGTGCCAGCAGTGGCTACGGGGGGGGGTACACCGGGGAGCTGTTTTTT.